Detailed here is one T cell receptor beta chain. Its antigen is still unknown. The source of the sample is a study of T cells in localized non-small cell lung cancer. The study's findings and limits: Among the top 100 tumor clones, a median around 57 appeared in adjacent lung. Heterogeneity cannot be ruled out, as sequencing used one tumor region only. There was an association of higher blood T cell density with longer overall survival. Uninvolved adjacent lung, not tumor, had the highest T cell clonality.

Here immunoSEQ multiplex PCR was the method, and the copy in TCRdb shows in-frame clones only, minus some. The table records around 100,000 clones, roughly 87% of them present only once. The trim removed 5 bases at V and 3 bases at J, leaving 9 bases unmatched. Germline V gene data show CDR1 as LNHDA and CDR2 as SQIVND (reference sequence). The CDR3 spans 15 residues. The TCR was taken from a man aged 40-75 years with stage I squamous cell lung carcinoma. The source was peripheral blood, collected before any cancer treatment. This rearrangement joins TRBV19 to TRBJ2-7; 8 nucleotides line up with TRBD1. This CDR3 is CASSVRQGLSYEQYF. CDR3 nucleotide sequence: TGTGCCAGTAGTGTAAGACAGGGGCTTAGCTACGAGCAGTACTTC.